These 21 T cell receptor beta chains came from one sample sequenced in a study of blood T cell repertoires in COVID-19. Measured with immunoSEQ multiplex PCR; TCRdb has only the in-frame clones, and not every one. The repertoire has about 180,000 clones, 86% of them found once; the top ten carry 20% to 25%. The sequenced material came from peripheral blood. These receptors were taken from a man aged 70 or older with active or convalescent COVID-19.

This clone appeared a single time. This chain links TRBV7-9 with TRBJ2-7, with a weak D call TRBD1 (7 bases). Trimming shortened V by 1 base and J by 9 bases, and 28 bases separated the two germline ends. The CDR3 runs 18 residues. Germline lookup yields CDR1 SEHNR and CDR2 FQNEAQ (reference sequence). CDR3 DNA sequence: TGTGCCAGCAGCTTAGGGGCTCGCGGCGGGACAGCCCGTACGGGGCAGTACTTC. It yields the protein CASSLGARGGTARTGQYF.

The chain carries TRBV6-5 and TRBJ1-1; tentative D call: TRBD1 (5 bases). The CDR3 has 13 residues. The germline V gene encodes CDR1 MNHEY and CDR2 SVGAGI. V was cut by 0 bases and J by 11 bases, with 13 bases left in between. The CDR3 coding sequence is TGTGCCAGCAGTTACTCGACCCCAGGGAGGGCTTTCTTT. It yields the protein CASSYSTPGRAFF.

The V call is TRBV19, the J call TRBJ2-5, with 7 bases lining up with TRBD1. Per germline, CDR1 LNHDA and CDR2 SQIVND (reference sequence). V was pared by 5 bases and J by 0 bases, with 3 bases of the junction left unmatched. The CDR3 runs 14 residues. CDR3: CASSSRGYQETQYF. CDR3 DNA sequence: TGTGCCAGTAGTTCCAGGGGGTACCAAGAGACCCAGTACTTC.

The chain recombines TRBV9 with TRBJ2-7, with 7 bases identical to TRBD2. Looked up from germline, CDR1 is SGDLS and CDR2 is YYNGEE. The CDR3 spans 14 residues. With 0 bases clipped from V and 3 bases from J, the junction kept 3 bases outside the gene matches. The CDR3 sequence is CASSVGGGGYEQYF. The CDR3 nucleotides read TGTGCCAGCAGCGTAGGGGGGGGAGGCTACGAGCAGTACTTC.

The rearrangement joins TRBV4-1 to TRBJ2-2, with no clear D. V was shortened by 1 base and J by 0 bases, with 9 bases between the two germline ends. The CDR3 consists of 16 residues. CDR1 is MGHRA and CDR2 is YSYEKL in the germline V gene. The CDR3 reads CASSQVRITNTGELFF. For the CDR3, the DNA is TGCGCCAGCAGCCAAGTGAGGATTACGAACACCGGGGAGCTGTTTTTT.

The V call is TRBV7-2, the J call TRBJ2-7, with 8 bases aligning to TRBD2. The germline V gene has CDR1 SGHTA and CDR2 FQGNSA. After removal of 1 base from V and 7 bases from J, the junction contained 3 bases not matched to a gene. This CDR3 has 13 residues. CDR3 region: CASSLVGRGEQYF. DNA for the CDR3: TGTGCCAGCAGCTTAGTCGGGAGGGGTGAGCAGTACTTC.

The chain is built from TRBV30 and TRBJ2-7; D is unresolved. Between the trimmed V and J ends, which lost 0 bases and 4 bases, there was a span of 16 bases. CDR1 is GTSNPN and CDR2 is SVGIG in the germline V gene (reference sequence). CDR3 length: 15 amino acids. In nucleotides, the CDR3 is TGTGCCTGGAGTGTAGATCCATACGAGTCATACGAGCAGTACTTC. Translated, it gives CAWSVDPYESYEQYF.

The rearrangement joins TRBV10-3 to TRBJ2-3; TRBD2 agrees at 7 bases. The germline V gene encodes CDR1 ENHRY and CDR2 SYGVKD. J gave up 0 bases and V 2 bases, and 11 bases lay outside the gene matches. The CDR3 extends over 18 amino acids. The CDR3 coding sequence is TGTGCCATCAGTGAGACCGGGCAAAGCGGGACTAGCACAGATACGCAGTATTTT. It translates to CAISETGQSGTSTDTQYF.

The V and J genes are TRBV24-1 and TRBJ1-5; no clear D gene. The CDR3 consists of 15 residues. CDR1 KGHDR and CDR2 SFDVKD come from the germline V gene. V lost 3 bases and J 0 bases, leaving 8 bases between the germline ends. The CDR3 sequence: CATSDPRDSNQPQHF. In DNA form, the CDR3 reads TGTGCCACCAGTGATCCCCGGGATAGCAATCAGCCCCAGCATTTT.

The gene calls are TRBV10-3 and TRBJ1-1, with a possible D match to TRBD1 (6 bases). V was shortened by 3 bases and J by 3 bases, with 23 bases between the two germline ends. This CDR3 has 18 residues. The germline gives CDR1 ENHRY, CDR2 SYGVKD. The DNA for the CDR3 is TGTGCCATCAGTGATTTAGGCAGGGGTCGGGGTTTGGACACTGAAGCTTTCTTT. Protein sequence: CAISDLGRGRGLDTEAFF.

This chain joins TRBV5-5 and TRBJ2-2, with TRBD1 matching 7 bases. This CDR3 has 16 residues. Germline trimming cut 5 bases from V and 0 bases from J; bases unmatched to any gene: 7. The V gene's germline CDR1 is SGHKS and CDR2 YYEKEE (reference sequence). CDR3 sequence (DNA): TGTGCCAGCAGTCGGCAGGGACAGCCGAACACCGGGGAGCTGTTTTTT. It translates to CASSRQGQPNTGELFF.

The chain carries TRBV27 and TRBJ1-5; the match to TRBD1 covers 7 bases. The trim removed 5 bases at V and 2 bases at J, leaving 6 bases unmatched. Looked up from germline, CDR1 is MNHEY and CDR2 is SMNVEV (reference sequence). The length of the CDR3 is 15 residues. The CDR3, as DNA: TGTGCCAGCAGTAGACAGGGTTCGGGCAATCAGCCCCAGCATTTT. This gives the protein CASSRQGSGNQPQHF.

This chain uses TRBV28 with TRBJ2-7, with D hard to call. V was shortened by 6 bases and J by 1 base, with 16 bases between the two germline ends. The CDR3 has 15 amino acids. In germline, CDR1 is MDHEN, CDR2 SYDVKM. CDR3 amino acids: CASSWSGFGSYEQYF. CDR3 DNA: TGTGCCAGCAGCTGGTCCGGTTTTGGTTCCTACGAGCAGTACTTC.

This sequence joins TRBV27 and TRBJ1-5; TRBD1 agrees at 9 bases. Germline trimming cut 5 bases from V and 4 bases from J; bases unmatched to any gene: 9. This CDR3 has 16 residues. CDR1 and CDR2 from the germline V gene are MNHEY and SMNVEV (reference sequence). This CDR3 is CASSNLGQGRNQPQHF. In nucleotides, the CDR3 is TGTGCCAGCAGTAATCTGGGACAGGGACGAAATCAGCCCCAGCATTTT.

This chain joins TRBV15 and TRBJ2-7; the D gene is possibly TRBD2 (6 bases). Germline lookup yields CDR1 LNHNV and CDR2 YYDKDF (reference sequence). CDR3 length equals 15 residues. V lost 1 base and J lost 6, with 16 bases in between. This chain's CDR3 is CATSRAGGSLGEQYF. CDR3 in DNA: TGTGCCACCAGCAGAGCTGGGGGGTCGCTTGGCGAGCAGTACTTC.

The chain uses TRBV6-5 and TRBJ2-7, with 9 bases fitting TRBD2. The CDR3 consists of 16 residues. Unmatched junction bases numbered 6, after V lost 0 bases and J lost 3 bases. Germline V gives CDR1 MNHEY, CDR2 SVGAGI. CDR3: CASSYSLGSGGYEQYF. The DNA for the CDR3 is TGTGCCAGCAGTTACTCCCTGGGTAGCGGGGGCTACGAGCAGTACTTC.

V gene TRBV5-6 combines with J gene TRBJ1-2, with D hard to call. The germline gives CDR1 SGHDT, CDR2 YYEEEE. Trimming cost V 9 bases and J 3 bases, with 18 bases left between them. The CDR3 is 14 residues long. The CDR3 sequence: CATGREPAYYGYTF. In DNA form, the CDR3 reads TGTGCCACCGGTCGGGAGCCAGCCTACTATGGCTACACCTTC.

This chain joins TRBV29-1 and TRBJ2-7; tentatively, D is TRBD2 (6 bases). The CDR3 runs 13 residues. V was shortened by 7 bases and J by 4 bases, with 17 bases between the two germline ends. Germline V CDR1 and CDR2: SQVTM, ANQGSEA. Written as DNA, the CDR3 is TGCAGCGCCAGTCCGTCTAGCGAGTACGAGCAGTACTTC. Amino acids: CSASPSSEYEQYF.

The rearrangement joins TRBV19 to TRBJ1-1; 8 bases line up with TRBD1. The germline V gene has CDR1 LNHDA and CDR2 SQIVND (reference sequence). This CDR3 is 14 amino acids long. V lost 6 bases, J lost 1 base, and 4 bases stayed unmatched. The CDR3 is CASRRQGRNTEAFF. CDR3 nucleotides: TGTGCCAGTAGGCGACAGGGGAGGAACACTGAAGCTTTCTTT.

The chain links TRBV7-9 to TRBJ1-2, with 8 bases that match TRBD1. The CDR3 has 13 residues. After removal of 0 bases from V and 6 bases from J, the junction contained 0 bases not matched to a gene. Germline V gene data show CDR1 as SEHNR and CDR2 as FQNEAQ (reference sequence). As DNA, the CDR3 is TGTGCCAGCAGCTTAGCGGACAGGGATGGCTACACCTTC. This translates into CASSLADRDGYTF.

This clone showed up just once. The V gene is TRBV19, the J gene TRBJ2-2; 9 bases are a match to TRBD2. This CDR3 has 15 residues. Germline V gene sequence: CDR1 LNHDA, CDR2 SQIVND (reference sequence). With 5 bases clipped from V and 8 bases from J, the junction kept 9 bases outside the gene matches. CDR3 in amino acids: CASSPLAGGPGELFF. The CDR3 DNA is TGTGCCAGTAGTCCTTTGGCGGGAGGGCCAGGGGAGCTGTTTTTT.